This T cell receptor beta chain was sequenced for a study of identical twins. Study results and caveats: Alpha sequences that were out-of-frame and twin-shared showed an excess of low generation probability.

TCRdb reprocessed the 5' RACE reads with MiXCR, giving one entry per CDR3 protein. The table records hundreds of thousands of distinct CDR3 sequences, approximately 13% of them present only once. This clonotype has just a few counts. No antigen is known for it. Germline assignment: CDR1 DFQATT and CDR2 SNEGSKA (reference sequence). This CDR3 contains 17 residues. Trimming cost V 4 bases and J 3 bases, with 21 bases left between them. Healthy Caucasian individuals made up all the donors. These data were likewise used in another study, on yellow fever vaccine responses in identical twins.

V gene TRBV20-1 combines with J gene TRBJ1-4; D uncertain. The sequence derives from a woman between 18 and 29 years old in good health. The material sequenced was PBMCs. CDR3 DNA sequence: TGCAGTGCTAAGCCATATCGGGTCGGAGATTCTAATGAAAAACTGTTTTTT. Its translation is CSAKPYRVGDSNEKLFF.